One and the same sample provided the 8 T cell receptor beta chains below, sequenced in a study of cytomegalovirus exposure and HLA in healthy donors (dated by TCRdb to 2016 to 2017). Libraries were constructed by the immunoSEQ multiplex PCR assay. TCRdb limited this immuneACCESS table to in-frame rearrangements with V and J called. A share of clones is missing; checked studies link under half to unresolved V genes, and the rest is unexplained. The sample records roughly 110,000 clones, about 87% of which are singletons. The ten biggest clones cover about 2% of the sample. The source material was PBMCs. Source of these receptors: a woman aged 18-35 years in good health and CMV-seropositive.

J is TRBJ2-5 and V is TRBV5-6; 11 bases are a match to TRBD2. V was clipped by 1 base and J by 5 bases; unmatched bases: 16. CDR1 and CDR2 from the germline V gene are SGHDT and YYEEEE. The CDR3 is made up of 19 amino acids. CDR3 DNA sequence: TGTGCCAGCAGCTTGAGGGGTTGGCCTAGCGGGGGGATCGGTGAGACCCAGTACTTC. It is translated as CASSLRGWPSGGIGETQYF.

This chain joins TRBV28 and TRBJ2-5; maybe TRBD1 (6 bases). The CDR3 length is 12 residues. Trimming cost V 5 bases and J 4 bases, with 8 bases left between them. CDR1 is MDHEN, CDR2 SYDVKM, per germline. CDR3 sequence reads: CASSQGRETQYF. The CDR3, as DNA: TGTGCCAGCAGTCAGGGGAGAGAGACCCAGTACTTC.

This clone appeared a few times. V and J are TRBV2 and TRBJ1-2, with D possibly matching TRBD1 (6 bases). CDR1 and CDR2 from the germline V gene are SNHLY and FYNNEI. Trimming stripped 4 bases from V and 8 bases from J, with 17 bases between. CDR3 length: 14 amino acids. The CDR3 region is CASSVWTALWGYTF. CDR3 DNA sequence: TGTGCCAGCAGTGTGTGGACAGCCCTTTGGGGCTACACCTTC. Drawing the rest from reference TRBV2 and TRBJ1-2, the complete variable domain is EPEVTQTPSHQVTQMGQEVILRCVPISNHLYFYWYRQILGQKVEFLVSFYNNEISEKSEIFDDQFSVERPDGSNFTLKIRSTKLEDSAMYFCASSVWTALWGYTFGSGTRLTVV.

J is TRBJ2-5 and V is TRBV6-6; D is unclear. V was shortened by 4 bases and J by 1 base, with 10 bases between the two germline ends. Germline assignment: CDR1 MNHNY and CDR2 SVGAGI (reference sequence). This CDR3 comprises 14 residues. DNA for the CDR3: TGTGCCAGCAGTTTTAATGACATCCAAGAGACCCAGTACTTC. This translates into CASSFNDIQETQYF.

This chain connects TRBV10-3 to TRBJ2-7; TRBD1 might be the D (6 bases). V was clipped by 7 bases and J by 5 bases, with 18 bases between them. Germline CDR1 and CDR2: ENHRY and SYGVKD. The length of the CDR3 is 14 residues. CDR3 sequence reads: CAIMGPAGENEQYF. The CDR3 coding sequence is TGTGCCATCATGGGGCCGGCAGGGGAGAACGAGCAGTACTTC.

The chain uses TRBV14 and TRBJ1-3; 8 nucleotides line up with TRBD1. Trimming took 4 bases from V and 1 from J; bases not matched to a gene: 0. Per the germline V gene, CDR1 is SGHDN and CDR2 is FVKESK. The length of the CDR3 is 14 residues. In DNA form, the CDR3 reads TGTGCCAGCAGCCGGACAGGGTCTGGAAACACCATATATTTT. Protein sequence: CASSRTGSGNTIYF.

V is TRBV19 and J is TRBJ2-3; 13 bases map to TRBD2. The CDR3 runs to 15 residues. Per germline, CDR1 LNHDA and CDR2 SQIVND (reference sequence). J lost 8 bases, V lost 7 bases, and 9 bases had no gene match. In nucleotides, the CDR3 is TGTGCCAGTAAAACTAGCGGGGGGGCCATAGGTACGCAGTATTTT. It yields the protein CASKTSGGAIGTQYF.

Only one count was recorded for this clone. CDR3 DNA sequence: TGCGCCAGCAGCCAGGTGCCGGGACTGAAAAATGAAAAACTGTTTTTT. Translated, it gives CASSQVPGLKNEKLFF. V and J are TRBV4-1 and TRBJ1-4, with D maybe TRBD1 (5 bases). This CDR3 comprises 16 residues. Trimming cost V 3 bases and J 5 bases, with 16 bases left between them. Germline V lookup: CDR1 MGHRA, CDR2 YSYEKL.